The 14 T cell receptor beta chains presented below share a single source sample, sequenced in a study of T cells in localized non-small cell lung cancer. Sequencing was performed with immunoSEQ multiplex PCR; in TCRdb, only in-frame clones are kept and a portion is missing. Among roughly 31,000 clones listed, around 89% were seen once. Source: peripheral blood, taken before any cancer treatment. Receptors originate from a woman aged 35 to 70 with stage I lung adenocarcinoma.

The chain employs TRBV28 and TRBJ1-5; TRBD1 agrees at 7 bases. Germline V gene lookup returns CDR1 MDHEN and CDR2 SYDVKM. The CDR3 covers 17 residues. V lost 2 bases, J lost 4 bases, and 11 bases stayed unmatched. CDR3 protein: CASSLNRGRPWNQPQHF. The CDR3 region has the DNA TGTGCCAGCAGTTTAAACAGGGGCCGACCATGGAATCAGCCCCAGCATTTT.

The gene calls are TRBV7-9 and TRBJ1-2; a possible D gene is TRBD1 (5 bases). CDR3 length: 15 amino acids. Germline V CDR1 and CDR2: SEHNR, FQNEAQ (reference sequence). The V end was cut by 1 base, the J end by 2 bases, with 11 bases between. For the CDR3, the DNA is TGTGCCAGCAGCTTAGGGGCAGGGCCAAACTATGGCTACACCTTC. Encoded protein: CASSLGAGPNYGYTF.

The chain has TRBV29-1 and TRBJ2-7; 7 bases are a match to TRBD1. V trimming: 7 bases; J trimming: 1 base; junction bases outside the gene matches: 16. This CDR3 spans 16 amino acids. Looked up from germline, CDR1 is SQVTM and CDR2 is ANQGSEA. CDR3 amino acids: CSALNPPGQSSYEQYF. CDR3 sequence (DNA): TGCAGCGCCCTAAATCCACCGGGACAGTCTTCCTACGAGCAGTACTTC.

This chain links TRBV28 with TRBJ2-2; a possible D gene is TRBD2 (5 bases). Trimming shortened V by 4 bases and J by 6 bases, and 27 bases separated the two germline ends. The CDR3 has 19 residues. The germline CDR1 and CDR2 sequences are MDHEN and SYDVKM. The CDR3: CASSSKGGLLASLSGELFF. CDR3 DNA: TGTGCCAGCAGTTCAAAAGGAGGTCTATTAGCATCTCTTTCCGGGGAGCTGTTTTTT.

V and J are TRBV6-1 and TRBJ2-3, with D perhaps TRBD2 (5 bases). This CDR3 comprises 14 residues. Per germline, CDR1 MNHNS and CDR2 SASEGT. V lost 3 bases and J lost 0, with 7 bases in between. CDR3 bases: TGTGCCAGCAGTGAGGACTGGAGCACAGATACGCAGTATTTT. Amino acids: CASSEDWSTDTQYF.

V usage is TRBV6-5 and J usage is TRBJ1-6; D remains ambiguous. Germline CDR1 and CDR2: MNHEY and SVGAGI. V gave up 4 bases and J gave up 10 bases, with 14 bases separating them. The CDR3 runs 14 residues. CDR3 region: CASSSVQANSPLHF. Written as DNA, the CDR3 is TGTGCCAGCAGTTCCGTCCAGGCAAACTCACCCCTCCACTTT.

The genes are TRBV28 and TRBJ2-1; unclear D gene. Germline CDR1 is MDHEN and CDR2 is SYDVKM. The V and J ends lost 10 bases and 4 bases respectively, with 17 bases between them. The CDR3 spans 14 residues. This chain's CDR3 is CATQWAAPYNEQFF. The CDR3 DNA sequence: TGTGCCACGCAGTGGGCGGCGCCTTACAATGAGCAGTTCTTC.

This sequence joins TRBV7-9 and TRBJ1-6; weak D call: TRBD1 (5 bases). The V end lost 3 bases, the J end lost 5 bases, and 11 bases lay between the germline ends. The germline V gene encodes CDR1 SEHNR and CDR2 FQNEAQ (reference sequence). CDR3 length: 15 residues. DNA for the CDR3: TGTGCCAGCAGCTTTAGTCGGGGGGATAATTCACCCCTCCACTTT. Translation: CASSFSRGDNSPLHF. Combining the CDR3 with reference TRBV7-9 and TRBJ1-6 gives the whole variable domain DTGVSQNPRHKITKRGQNVTFRCDPISEHNRLYWYRQTLGQGPEFLTYFQNEAQLEKSRLLSDRFSAERPKGSFSTLEIQRTEQGDSAMYLCASSFSRGDNSPLHFGNGTRLTVT.

The V gene is TRBV23-1, the J gene TRBJ2-5, with a tentative D call TRBD1 (5 bases). TRBV23-1 is sorted into the ORF group, with uncertain function. The CDR3 extends over 14 amino acids. Trimming left V 0 bases short and J 2 bases short, with 7 bases between. CDR3 nucleotides: TGCGCCAGCAGTCAATCAGGGGTGCAAGAGACCCAGTACTTC. Its translation is CASSQSGVQETQYF.

A few counts support this clone. The chain employs TRBV7-9 and TRBJ1-1, with 9 bases lining up with TRBD1. V lost 5 bases, J lost 0 bases, and 4 bases stayed unmatched. CDR1 and CDR2 (germline): SEHNR, FQNEAQ (reference sequence). The CDR3 covers 15 residues. The CDR3 reads CASSQTGGLNTEAFF. CDR3 bases: TGTGCCAGCAGCCAGACAGGGGGTCTGAACACTGAAGCTTTCTTT. The full variable domain, its missing parts supplied by reference TRBV7-9 and TRBJ1-1, is DTGVSQNPRHKITKRGQNVTFRCDPISEHNRLYWYRQTLGQGPEFLTYFQNEAQLEKSRLLSDRFSAERPKGSFSTLEIQRTEQGDSAMYLCASSQTGGLNTEAFFGQGTRLTVV.

CDR3 DNA sequence: TGTGCCAGCAGTCCCCAGGGGCATAAGACAGATACGCAGTATTTT. It specifies CASSPQGHKTDTQYF. The rearrangement links TRBV6-1 to TRBJ2-3; perhaps TRBD1 as D (6 bases). The V end was cut by 5 bases, the J end by 3 bases, with 15 bases between. The CDR3 is 15 residues long. The V gene's germline CDR1 is MNHNS and CDR2 SASEGT.

The V call is TRBV29-1, the J call TRBJ1-2, with 7 bases that match TRBD1. J was trimmed by 4 bases and V by 6 bases; bases with no gene match: 11. The CDR3 runs 14 residues. Per germline, CDR1 SQVTM and CDR2 ANQGSEA. CDR3 in DNA: TGCAGCGTCGCCACAGGGGCCGTCTTCTATGGCTACACCTTC. Protein product: CSVATGAVFYGYTF.

As for this clone: Additional DNA sequences in this sample encode the identical CDR3. The J gene is TRBJ1-1, the V gene TRBV19, with TRBD1 matching 7 bases. The CDR3 consists of 14 residues. Germline trimming cut 1 base from V and 9 bases from J; bases unmatched to any gene: 8. Germline V gene lookup returns CDR1 LNHDA and CDR2 SQIVND (reference sequence). CDR3: CASSIGQGLPQAFF. The CDR3 DNA follows: TGTGCCAGTAGTATAGGACAGGGTTTGCCTCAAGCTTTCTTT.

The chain is built from TRBV13 and TRBJ1-3; the D gene is possibly TRBD1 (5 bases). The CDR3 loop spans 19 amino acids. V was shortened by 0 bases and J by 0 bases, with 18 bases between the two germline ends. CDR1 and CDR2 from the germline V gene are PRHDT and FYEKMQ (reference sequence). CDR3 DNA: TGTGCCAGCAGCTTAGGCCAAAGGGTAGGGGCGTTCTCTGGAAACACCATATATTTT. Encoded protein: CASSLGQRVGAFSGNTIYF.